This TCR beta chain was sequenced during a study of T cell responses to AZD1222 COVID-19 vaccine. Whole-study results and caveats: Receipt of two AZD1222 doses was followed by a rise in Spike-specific TCR breadth and depth. Seropositive AZD1222 recipients at baseline numbered only five or six.

Sequenced by immunoSEQ multiplex PCR; TCRdb stores in-frame clones only, minus some. The repertoire includes some 130,000 clones, about nine tenths of them detected once, and roughly 3.4% sits in the top ten. The junction had 11 bases not matched to a gene; V was cut back by 0 bases and J by 14 bases. The CDR3 extends over 15 amino acids. Per germline, CDR1 SGHRS and CDR2 YFSETQ. On this clone itself: What it recognizes is unknown.

J is TRBJ2-3 and V is TRBV5-1, with 11 bases aligning to TRBD2. The specimen comprised peripheral blood, sampled 28 days after the second AZD1222 dose. The source is an adult who received the AZD1222 COVID-19 vaccine. The CDR3 region has the DNA TGCGCCAGCAGCTTGGGAGGACTAGCGGGTACGGCTGCGTATTTT. It encodes CASSLGGLAGTAAYF.